The present TCR beta chain was sequenced within a study of human T cells and chemical hapten exposure. The authors' total RNA extraction used unfractionated whole blood. Using its own MiXCR run on the 5' RACE reads, TCRdb lists one record per CDR3 protein. The sample has roughly 82,000 distinct CDR3 sequences, approximately 16% seen once. The V gene's germline CDR1 is SGHTA and CDR2 FQGNSA. This CDR3 is built from 15 residues. J gave up 6 bases and V 0 bases, and 5 bases lay outside the gene matches. The TCR originated in a female donor in good health. The V gene is TRBV7-2, the J gene TRBJ2-1, with 7 bases identical to TRBD1. Here the CDR3 reads CASSLARTGTNEQFF. For the CDR3, the DNA is TGTGCCAGCAGCTTAGCTCGGACAGGTACCAATGAGCAGTTCTTC.